These 5 T cell receptor delta chains originate from one sample sequenced in a study of γδ T cells in repeated Plasmodium falciparum infection. Bulk repertoires came from Vgamma9/Vdelta2+ or Vdelta2-negative gammadelta T cells flow-sorted from PBMC. TCRdb re-called the multiplex PCR reads using CATT. The table includes about 51,000 delta-chain clones, approximately 1.8% detected once. Sequencing input: gamma-delta T cells from blood. The receptor source for this set is a pool of human donors (malaria-infected and uninfected, not separated).

This clone was detected only a few times. TCRdb lists the protein of a much larger clone for this DNA, which differs at residue 12, so this is likely a read error; the protein given here is translated from the DNA itself. This chain joins TRDV2 and TRDJ1; 12 bases are a match to TRDD3. The J gene is absent in TCRdb and was assigned here via DNA matching to germline. The CDR3 extends over 24 amino acids. In germline, CDR1 is GEAIGNYY, CDR2 EKD. J was trimmed by 0 bases and V by 1 base; bases with no gene match: 26. Here the CDR3 DNA reads TGTGCCTGTGACACTCTTCCTGGGGGATACGCGAATGCACAACCCAAATTGTACACCGATAAACTCATCTTT. Translated, it gives CACDTLPGGYANAQPKLYTDKLIF.

This clone was seen ten or more times. Only one base separates this from a far larger clonotype, so it likely reflects a read error. The same CDR3 arises from other DNA sequences in this sample as well. The chain combines TRDV1 with TRDJ1; TRDD3 matches 7 bases. The CDR3 extends over 12 amino acids. Germline V gene sequence: CDR1 TSWWSYY, CDR2 QGS. CDR3 protein: CALVSVDTELIF. The CDR3 region has the DNA TGTGCCCTTGTATCAGTGGATACGGAACTCATCTTT.

To note about this clone: TCRdb attributes to this sequence the protein of a much larger clone, which differs from the DNA translation at residue 14; a read error is likely, and the protein displayed is translated from the DNA. The CDR3 reads CALGESSYVWGIPRGDKLIF. In nucleotides, the CDR3 is TGTGCTCTTGGGGAATCCTCCTACGTCTGGGGGATACCGAGAGGCGATAAACTCATCTTT. The chain joins TRDV1 to TRDJ1; 11 nucleotides line up with TRDD3. TCRdb carries no J gene annotation; the J gene was assigned here by matching the DNA with germline. Germline values: CDR1 TSWWSYY, CDR2 QGS. With 2 bases clipped from V and 4 bases from J, the junction kept 18 bases outside the gene matches. The CDR3 extends over 20 amino acids.

This clone was observed a few times. A single base is all that separates this from a far larger clone, so a read error is likely. The sample carries other DNA sequences with the same CDR3. The rearrangement joins TRDV1 to TRDJ1, with TRDD3 identical over 11 bases. No J segment appears in TCRdb, so it was assigned here by matching the sequence to germline. Germline V CDR1 and CDR2: TSWWSYY, QGS. This CDR3 is 21 amino acids long. The CDR3 loop is CALGAPFLRTVLGDISVKLIF. CDR3 DNA: TGTGCTCTCGGGGCCCCGTTCCTACGGACTGTACTGGGGGATATTTCAGTAAAACTCATCTTT.

This clone appeared a few times. TCRdb's listed protein matches a much larger clone and diverges from this DNA's translation at residue 13, likely through a read error; the protein shown comes from the DNA. The V segment is TRDV2, and no J call was made. This CDR3 is built from 15 residues. Germline V CDR1 and CDR2: GEAIGNYY, EKD. In DNA form, the CDR3 reads TGTGCCTGTGACACCGTCCAGCGTAACACCGATAAACGCATCTTT. Its translation is CACDTVQRNTDKRIF.